These T cell receptor beta chains were read from a single sample in a study of T cell changes during pregnancy in multiple sclerosis. The method was immunoSEQ multiplex PCR; TCRdb's version includes in-frame clones alone and lacks a portion of them. The sample shows about 71,000 clones, around 94% of them seen only once. Sequenced here: peripheral blood, sampled in the third trimester of pregnancy. The receptors shown here come from a female donor with multiple sclerosis, enrolled in a pregnancy study. CDR3s include the opening cysteine and the closing phenylalanine or tryptophan. The D gene is left open where the match is weak. A row's size may be missing; if present it is once, few, many or a size class.

v_call,j_call,d_call,clone_size,cdr3_aa,cdr3_nt
TRBV5-1,TRBJ1-2,TRBD1,-,CASSLELAQGAYGYTF,TGCGCCAGCAGCTTGGAACTGGCACAGGGGGCCTATGGCTACACCTTC
TRBV5-1,TRBJ2-2,-,-,CASSLVAEGTGELFF,TGCGCCAGCAGCTTGGTGGCGGAAGGCACCGGGGAGCTGTTTTTT
TRBV6-6,TRBJ1-2,-,-,CASSFPDQANYGYTF,TGTGCCAGCAGTTTTCCAGATCAGGCGAACTATGGCTACACCTTC
TRBV7-9,TRBJ1-6,TRBD1,-,CASRTGDSSYNSPLHF,TGTGCCAGCAGAACTGGGGACAGCTCCTATAATTCACCCCTCCACTTT
TRBV6-1,TRBJ1-4,-,-,CASSETRGIGEKLFF,TGTGCCAGCAGTGAAACCAGGGGTATCGGGGAAAAACTGTTTTTT
TRBV7-2,TRBJ2-7,-,-,CASSPTVYEQYF,TGTGCCAGCAGCCCTACAGTTTACGAGCAGTACTTC
TRBV4-2,TRBJ2-3,-,-,CASTPGGNVRTDTQYF,TGTGCCAGCACCCCCGGCGGGAATGTAAGAACAGATACGCAGTATTTT
TRBV11-2,TRBJ2-7,-,-,CASSLVATEQYF,TGTGCCAGCAGCTTAGTTGCGACTGAGCAGTACTTC
TRBV18,TRBJ1-2,TRBD1,-,CASSPGQEKVYGYTF,TGTGCCAGCTCACCCGGACAGGAGAAAGTCTATGGCTACACCTTC
TRBV11-2,TRBJ2-4,TRBD2,few,CASSTSGVAKNIQYF,TGTGCCAGCAGCACTAGCGGGGTAGCCAAAAACATTCAGTACTTC
TRBV6-5,TRBJ2-7,TRBD1,-,CASSRQGYMAYEQYF,TGTGCCAGCAGTCGACAGGGGTACATGGCGTACGAGCAGTACTTC
TRBV5-6,TRBJ2-1,TRBD2,-,CASSSLAGRTLDEQFF,TGTGCCAGCAGCTCCCTAGCGGGGAGGACCCTCGATGAGCAGTTCTTC
TRBV6-5,TRBJ1-2,TRBD1,-,CASSSPRQGPLYGYTF,TGTGCCAGCAGTTCCCCCAGACAGGGGCCCCTCTATGGCTACACCTTC
TRBV27,TRBJ1-4,-,-,CASSLSKKLEKLFF,TGTGCCAGCAGCCTAAGTAAGAAGCTCGAAAAACTGTTTTTT
TRBV7-6,TRBJ1-1,-,once,CASSPLLGAEAFF,TGTGCCAGCAGCCCGCTACTAGGCGCTGAAGCTTTCTTT
TRBV25-1,TRBJ1-2,-,-,CASSVTGGFVDYTF,TGTGCCAGCAGTGTGACAGGAGGTTTCGTTGACTACACCTTC
TRBV29-1,TRBJ1-5,-,-,CSVATGINQPQHF,TGCAGCGTAGCTACAGGAATCAATCAGCCCCAGCATTTT
TRBV4-1,TRBJ2-1,TRBD2,-,CASSQDRSGGPYNEQFF,TGCGCCAGCAGCCAAGATCGGTCGGGAGGGCCCTACAATGAGCAGTTCTTC
TRBV14,TRBJ2-5,TRBD2,once,CASSPRAGGGGETQYF,TGTGCCAGCAGCCCTCGAGCGGGAGGGGGGGGAGAGACCCAGTACTTC
TRBV7-3,TRBJ1-2,-,-,CASSSDPGNYGYTF,TGTGCCAGCAGCTCAGACCCGGGGAACTATGGCTACACCTTC
TRBV5-1,TRBJ2-7,TRBD1,-,CASSVGQGDGYEQYF,TGCGCCAGCAGCGTAGGACAGGGGGATGGTTACGAGCAGTACTTC
TRBV30,TRBJ2-2,TRBD2,-,CAWGFTSGRNTGELFF,TGTGCCTGGGGTTTCACTAGCGGGAGGAACACCGGGGAGCTGTTTTTT
TRBV28,TRBJ1-6,-,once,CAGSGGLYSPLHF,TGTGCCGGCTCGGGGGGATTATACTCACCCCTCCACTTT
TRBV29-1,TRBJ1-1,TRBD1,-,CSASTGINTEAFF,TGCAGCGCCTCGACAGGGATAAACACTGAAGCTTTCTTT
TRBV7-9,TRBJ2-7,TRBD1,-,CASSRGTGDYEQYF,TGTGCCAGCAGTAGGGGGACAGGGGACTACGAGCAGTACTTC
TRBV4-2,TRBJ2-3,-,-,CASSRVGRDTQYF,TGTGCCAGCAGCCGCGTTGGGAGGGATACGCAGTATTTT
TRBV7-2,TRBJ2-5,TRBD1,-,CASSLWTGGGTQYF,TGTGCCAGCAGCCTTTGGACAGGGGGGGGGACCCAGTACTTC
TRBV6-1,TRBJ2-3,-,-,CASKEYTDTQYF,TGTGCCAGCAAGGAGTACACAGATACGCAGTATTTT
TRBV25-1,TRBJ2-1,TRBD2,-,CATRTSGSSYNEQFF,TGTGCCACCAGGACTAGCGGAAGCTCCTACAATGAGCAGTTCTTC
TRBV11-2,TRBJ2-3,TRBD2,-,CASSLGQVGGRDTQYF,TGTGCCAGCAGCTTAGGGCAGGTGGGAGGGCGCGATACGCAGTATTTT
TRBV27,TRBJ2-5,TRBD1,-,CASSIGTGGVETQYF,TGTGCCAGCAGCATCGGGACAGGGGGCGTTGAGACCCAGTACTTC
TRBV18,TRBJ2-5,TRBD2,-,CASSHGTIKETQYF,TGTGCCAGCTCCCACGGGACTATAAAAGAGACCCAGTACTTC
TRBV6-1,TRBJ2-1,TRBD2,-,CASSGFSGGRDEQFF,TGTGCCAGCAGTGGATTCAGCGGAGGGAGGGATGAGCAGTTCTTC
TRBV5-4,TRBJ1-3,-,-,CASSLARGLSGNTIYF,TGTGCCAGCAGCTTGGCGCGGGGACTCTCTGGAAACACCATATATTTT
TRBV27,TRBJ1-2,-,-,CASSFLPGTDYGYTF,TGTGCCAGCAGTTTTCTACCCGGGACTGACTATGGCTACACCTTC
TRBV5-1,TRBJ2-7,-,-,CASSLTQGEIYEQYF,TGCGCCAGCAGCTTGACACAGGGCGAGATCTACGAGCAGTACTTC
TRBV10-3,TRBJ2-5,TRBD1,-,CAISEQGGEETQYF,TGTGCCATCAGTGAGCAAGGGGGCGAAGAGACCCAGTACTTC
TRBV7-2,TRBJ2-5,TRBD2,-,CASSLGGGRAETQYF,TGTGCCAGCAGCTTAGGGGGCGGGAGGGCCGAGACCCAGTACTTC
TRBV2,TRBJ2-7,TRBD2,-,CASIASGFEQYF,TGTGCCAGCATCGCTAGCGGATTCGAGCAGTACTTC
TRBV6-6,TRBJ1-2,-,-,CASSYDTLGGRGYTF,TGTGCCAGCAGTTACGATACCTTAGGGGGTCGGGGCTACACCTTC
TRBV7-2,TRBJ2-4,-,-,CASSLVRLENIQYF,TGTGCCAGCAGCTTAGTTCGACTAGAAAACATTCAGTACTTC
TRBV28,TRBJ2-5,-,-,CASSFDLLETQYF,TGTGCCAGCAGTTTCGACTTACTGGAGACCCAGTACTTC
TRBV6-1,TRBJ1-1,TRBD1,-,CASSVTGSGTEAFF,TGTGCCAGCAGCGTGACAGGGTCGGGCACTGAAGCTTTCTTT
TRBV11-2,TRBJ2-3,TRBD2,once,CASSLGLAGGDTQYF,TGTGCCAGCAGCTTAGGACTAGCGGGGGGAGATACGCAGTATTTT
TRBV10-1,TRBJ2-3,-,-,CASRTGLGSTDTQYF,TGCGCCAGCAGAACAGGGTTGGGAAGCACAGATACGCAGTATTTT
TRBV19,TRBJ2-1,TRBD2,-,CASSIVGGSGNEQFF,TGTGCCAGTAGTATAGTAGGCGGGAGCGGCAATGAGCAGTTCTTC
TRBV9,TRBJ1-1,TRBD1,-,CASSATGDLYTEAFF,TGTGCCAGCAGCGCCACAGGGGACTTGTACACTGAAGCTTTCTTT
TRBV6-5,TRBJ1-2,-,-,CASSSPLGHGDYGYTF,TGTGCCAGCAGTTCTCCCTTGGGACATGGAGACTATGGCTACACCTTC
TRBV28,TRBJ2-7,-,-,CASSLQEGVDEQYF,TGTGCCAGCAGTTTACAGGAGGGAGTCGACGAGCAGTACTTC
TRBV4-2,TRBJ2-7,TRBD2,-,CASSQGLAGAYEQYF,TGTGCCAGCAGCCAGGGACTAGCGGGAGCCTACGAGCAGTACTTC
TRBV4-2,TRBJ2-7,-,once,CASSQDLGTLSYEQYF,TGTGCCAGCAGCCAAGATCTCGGGACACTTTCTTACGAGCAGTACTTC
TRBV29-1,TRBJ2-5,-,-,CSVLRGAKETQYF,TGCAGCGTCCTCAGGGGGGCGAAGGAGACCCAGTACTTC
TRBV7-2,TRBJ2-7,-,once,CASSLAQGYEQYF,TGTGCCAGCAGCTTAGCCCAGGGATACGAGCAGTACTTC